These 28 T cell receptor beta chains were all obtained from the same sample, sequenced in a study of CD8 T cells in Susac syndrome. Reverse transcription of 0.5 to 1 ug RNA was performed with random hexamers. From the immunoSEQ multiplex PCR reads, TCRdb called clonotypes with MiXCR, one entry per CDR3 protein. The sample contains about 150,000 distinct CDR3 sequences, approximately 96% of which appear only once. Material for sequencing was CD4+ T cells from PBMCs. The origin of the receptors is a human donor with Susac syndrome.

This chain links TRBV7-8 with TRBJ2-1, with a possible D match to TRBD2 (5 bases). The CDR3 sequence is 16 residues long. Trimming left V 6 bases short and J 0 bases short, with 15 bases between. Germline CDR1 reads SGHVS; CDR2 reads FQNEAQ. Here the CDR3 DNA reads TGTGCCAGCAGAATCATCTCCCGGGGCTCCTACAATGAGCAGTTCTTC. It specifies CASRIISRGSYNEQFF. The complete variable domain, with remaining parts taken from reference TRBV7-8 and TRBJ2-1, reads GAGVSQSPRYKVAKRGQDVALRCDPISGHVSLFWYQQALGQGPEFLTYFQNEAQLDKSGLPSDRFFAERPEGSVSTLKIQRTQQEDSAVYLCASRIISRGSYNEQFFGPGTRLTVL.

The V and J genes are TRBV7-8 and TRBJ1-2, with no clear D. The CDR3 is made up of 14 amino acids. V gave up 1 base and J gave up 4 bases, with 10 bases separating them. Germline values: CDR1 SGHVS, CDR2 FQNEAQ. CDR3: CASSLGVDRYGYTF. CDR3 bases: TGTGCCAGCAGCTTAGGGGTAGACCGCTATGGCTACACCTTC.

The chain carries TRBV29-1 and TRBJ1-2; TRBD1 agrees at 8 bases. Germline CDR1 is SQVTM and CDR2 is ANQGSEA. The CDR3 covers 13 residues. With V trimmed by 6 bases and J by 7 bases, 10 bases remained unmatched. The CDR3 DNA follows: TGCAGCGTACCGGACAGGGCTGAGGGTGGCTACACCTTC. This encodes CSVPDRAEGGYTF.

The chain joins TRBV4-1 to TRBJ1-5; D call uncertain. The CDR3 runs to 17 residues. With 4 bases removed from V and 1 base from J, the gap between germline ends came to 17 bases. From germline, CDR1 is MGHRA and CDR2 YSYEKL. The CDR3 DNA follows: TGCGCCAGCAGCCCGTCTGGCGTCTCCAGAAGCAATCAGCCCCAGCATTTT. Protein product: CASSPSGVSRSNQPQHF.

J is TRBJ1-2 and V is TRBV3-1, with D possibly matching TRBD1 (6 bases). CDR1 is LGHDT, CDR2 YNNKEL, per germline (reference sequence). There are 15 residues in the CDR3. V shed 4 bases and J shed 3 bases, with 15 bases lying between them. The CDR3 sequence is CASSLWGASDYGYTF. CDR3 coding DNA: TGTGCCAGCAGCCTTTGGGGGGCGTCCGACTATGGCTACACCTTC.

The chain employs TRBV29-1 and TRBJ1-1; the D is unclear. The CDR3 loop spans 14 amino acids. Trimming took off 1 base at V and 0 bases at J, with 9 bases between the two ends. CDR1 SQVTM and CDR2 ANQGSEA come from the germline V gene. The CDR3 nucleotides read TGCAGCGTTGAAGGGCAGCTCATGAACACTGAAGCTTTCTTT. Amino acids: CSVEGQLMNTEAFF.

The J gene is TRBJ2-3, the V gene TRBV5-1, with 9 bases fitting TRBD1. CDR3 length: 15 amino acids. Trimming took 0 bases from V and 6 from J; bases not matched to a gene: 5. Per germline, CDR1 SGHRS and CDR2 YFSETQ. The CDR3 sequence is CASSLGTGDWDTQYF. Here the CDR3 DNA reads TGCGCCAGCAGCTTGGGGACAGGGGATTGGGATACGCAGTATTTT.

The chain couples TRBV3-1 to TRBJ1-1, with TRBD1 identical over 10 bases. V was clipped by 1 base and J by 4 bases; unmatched bases: 3. This CDR3 region has 15 residues. Germline lookup yields CDR1 LGHDT and CDR2 YNNKEL (reference sequence). The CDR3 DNA follows: TGTGCCAGCAGCCAAGTCGGGACAGGGGTCACTGAAGCTTTCTTT. Its protein product is CASSQVGTGVTEAFF.

This chain links TRBV2 with TRBJ1-1; unclear D gene. This CDR3 comprises 14 residues. Deletions cut 1 base from V and 2 bases from J, with 8 bases between. The V gene's germline CDR1 is SNHLY and CDR2 FYNNEI. The CDR3 protein is CASSEGLFNTEAFF. The CDR3 nucleotides read TGTGCCAGCAGTGAAGGCCTTTTCAACACTGAAGCTTTCTTT.

This rearrangement joins TRBV3-1 to TRBJ2-6; D gene uncertain. With 6 bases removed from V and 0 bases from J, the gap between germline ends came to 15 bases. The CDR3 runs 17 residues. The germline gives CDR1 LGHDT, CDR2 YNNKEL (reference sequence). In nucleotides, the CDR3 is TGTGCCAGCAGACCGGTCTACCACCGCTCTGGGGCCAACGTCCTGACTTTC. Its translation is CASRPVYHRSGANVLTF.

This clonotype was seen only once. The chain uses TRBV25-1 and TRBJ2-1; 8 bases match TRBD2. The CDR3 runs 14 residues. Germline CDR1 reads MGHDK; CDR2 reads SYGVNS. V trimming: 4 bases; J trimming: 5 bases; junction bases outside the gene matches: 4. CDR3 in DNA: TGTGCCAGCAGTGCGCTAGCGGGTAACAATGAGCAGTTCTTC. This codes for CASSALAGNNEQFF.

The chain is built from TRBV29-1 and TRBJ2-7, with D hard to call. With 7 bases removed from V and 0 bases from J, the gap between germline ends came to 10 bases. The CDR3 sequence is 12 residues long. Germline-derived CDR1 and CDR2 are SQVTM and ANQGSEA. The CDR3 loop reads CSAHADSYEQYF. In DNA, the CDR3 is TGCAGCGCCCACGCGGACTCCTACGAGCAGTACTTC.

This clonotype showed up just once. This sequence joins TRBV7-8 and TRBJ2-2; possible D gene TRBD1, 5 bases. V lost 4 bases and J lost 8, with 14 bases in between. The CDR3 is made up of 14 amino acids. Germline CDR1 is SGHVS and CDR2 is FQNEAQ. As DNA, the CDR3 is TGTGCCAGCAGCTGGGCAGGGTTATCAGGGGAGCTGTTTTTT. The encoded protein is CASSWAGLSGELFF.

The chain's CDR3 is CSAGGRSNSPLHF. CDR3 nucleotides: TGCAGTGCCGGGGGACGGAGTAATTCACCCCTCCACTTT. The chain has TRBV20-1 and TRBJ1-6; a possible D gene is TRBD1 (5 bases). Germline V gene lookup returns CDR1 DFQATT and CDR2 SNEGSKA (reference sequence). This CDR3 contains 13 residues. V was shortened by 6 bases and J by 6 bases, with 12 bases between the two germline ends.

The rearrangement uses TRBV2 and TRBJ2-7, with D perhaps matching TRBD1 or TRBD2 (6 bases each). Trimming stripped 7 bases from V and 4 bases from J, with 23 bases between. The CDR3 loop spans 16 amino acids. CDR1 and CDR2 (germline): SNHLY, FYNNEI. CDR3: CASTKAGPRGDYEQYF. CDR3 nucleotide sequence: TGTGCCAGCACTAAGGCCGGGCCAAGGGGGGATTACGAGCAGTACTTC.

The chain combines TRBV29-1 with TRBJ2-4; D might be TRBD1 (6 bases). The CDR3 has 15 residues. Trimming left V 6 bases short and J 1 base short, with 16 bases between. From germline, CDR1 is SQVTM and CDR2 ANQGSEA. For the CDR3, the DNA is TGCAGCGTCGCCACAGGGAAGGTCGCCAAAAACATTCAGTACTTC. It encodes CSVATGKVAKNIQYF.

The CDR3 sequence: CASSLLGRQNNSPLHF. In DNA, the CDR3 is TGTGCCAGCAGCTTACTTGGCAGGCAGAATAATTCACCCCTCCACTTT. V usage is TRBV7-3 and J usage is TRBJ1-6; D is unclear. Germline CDR1 SGHTA, CDR2 FQGTGA. The CDR3 extends over 16 amino acids. Trimming cost V 2 bases and J 5 bases, with 13 bases left between them.

This chain links TRBV6-5 with TRBJ2-1; weak D call: TRBD1 (5 bases). Per germline, CDR1 MNHEY and CDR2 SVGAGI. This CDR3 spans 16 amino acids. The ends were cut back, 3 bases at V and 6 bases at J, with 18 bases in the middle. The CDR3 DNA follows: TGTGCCAGCAGTTATATCGTGCAGGGTCCTAGCAATGAGCAGTTCTTC. This sequence encodes CASSYIVQGPSNEQFF.

The chain is built from TRBV12-3 or TRBV12-4 and TRBJ2-1, with 9 bases aligning to TRBD2. The CDR3 totals 13 residues. The junction had 3 bases not matched to a gene; V was cut back by 6 bases and J by 6 bases. The CDR3 sequence: CASRASGVNEQFF. CDR3 bases: TGTGCCAGCAGGGCTAGCGGGGTCAATGAGCAGTTCTTC.

The V and J genes are TRBV18 and TRBJ2-1; a possible D gene is TRBD1 (6 bases). Germline V gene sequence: CDR1 KGHSH, CDR2 LQKENI. The V end was cut by 4 bases, the J end by 4 bases, with 14 bases between. CDR3 length: 15 residues. DNA for the CDR3: TGTGCCAGCTCACTCAACAGGGATGCGTACAATGAGCAGTTCTTC. Its translation: CASSLNRDAYNEQFF.

J is TRBJ1-4 and V is TRBV29-1; D call uncertain. The CDR3 runs to 13 residues. CDR1 is SQVTM, CDR2 ANQGSEA, per germline. With 4 bases removed from V and 8 bases from J, the gap between germline ends came to 14 bases. CDR3: CSVGGYQGEKLFF. The CDR3 region has the DNA TGCAGCGTTGGGGGTTACCAAGGAGAAAAACTGTTTTTT.

The chain uses TRBV6-2 or TRBV6-3 and TRBJ2-3; 10 nucleotides agree with TRBD2. Unmatched junction bases numbered 0, after V lost 6 bases and J lost 3 bases. This CDR3 spans 13 amino acids. Germline loops: CDR1 MNHEY, CDR2 SVGEGT. The CDR3 sequence: CASRLAGTDTQYF. The CDR3 DNA follows: TGTGCCAGCAGACTAGCGGGGACAGATACGCAGTATTTT.

In this sample, this clonotype turned up once. This sequence joins TRBV15 and TRBJ2-7, with D maybe TRBD1 (6 bases). In germline, CDR1 is LNHNV, CDR2 YYDKDF (reference sequence). The V end was cut by 4 bases, the J end by 3 bases, with 13 bases between. The CDR3 runs to 14 residues. DNA for the CDR3: TGTGCCACCAGCACCCAACAGGGTTTCTACGAGCAGTACTTC. As protein: CATSTQQGFYEQYF.

V gene TRBV18 combines with J gene TRBJ2-3; D ambiguous. Per the germline V gene, CDR1 is KGHSH and CDR2 is LQKENI. This CDR3 is built from 16 residues. Deletions cut 0 bases from V and 0 bases from J, with 10 bases between. CDR3 in amino acids: CASSPPADTSTDTQYF. The CDR3, as DNA: TGTGCCAGCTCACCACCTGCCGATACTAGCACAGATACGCAGTATTTT.

The chain joins TRBV5-6 to TRBJ1-2; 7 bases are shared with TRBD1. CDR3 length equals 15 residues. With 1 base clipped from V and 4 bases from J, the junction kept 7 bases outside the gene matches. From germline, CDR1 is SGHDT and CDR2 YYEEEE. This CDR3 reads CASSLPTGDGYGYTF. In DNA, the CDR3 is TGTGCCAGCAGCTTGCCCACAGGGGACGGCTATGGCTACACCTTC. The variable domain in full, with the rest retrieved from reference TRBV5-6 and TRBJ1-2, is DAGVTQSPTHLIKTRGQQVTLRCSPKSGHDTVSWYQQALGQGPQFIFQYYEEEERQRGNFPDRFSGHQFPNYSSELNVNALLLGDSALYLCASSLPTGDGYGYTFGSGTRLTVV.

CDR3: CASTLGGQGSSGANVLTF. The CDR3 DNA follows: TGTGCCAGCACCCTGGGGGGGCAGGGGAGCTCTGGGGCCAACGTCCTGACTTTC. The chain carries TRBV6-1 and TRBJ2-6; D perhaps matches TRBD2 (7 bases). V gave up 7 bases and J gave up 0 bases, with 19 bases separating them. This CDR3 has 18 amino acids. Per the germline V gene, CDR1 is MNHNS and CDR2 is SASEGT.

The V and J genes are TRBV3-1 and TRBJ2-2; TRBD1 is a possible D gene (5 bases). Between the trimmed V and J ends, which lost 10 bases and 5 bases, there was a span of 11 bases. The germline CDR1 and CDR2 sequences are LGHDT and YNNKEL (reference sequence). CDR3 length: 12 amino acids. CDR3 residues: CATYQGTGELFF. The CDR3 nucleotides read TGTGCCACCTACCAGGGAACCGGGGAGCTGTTTTTT. Looking up the rest from reference TRBV3-1 and TRBJ2-2 gives the full variable domain: DTAVSQTPKYLVTQMGNDKSIKCEQNLGHDTMYWYKQDSKKFLKIMFSYNNKELIINETVPNRFSPKSPDKAHLNLHINSLELGDSAVYFCATYQGTGELFFGEGSRLTVL.

CDR3: CASSFDQKLFF. CDR3 bases: TGTGCCAGCAGTTTTGACCAGAAACTGTTTTTT. J is TRBJ1-4 and V is TRBV27; unclear D gene. The V gene's germline CDR1 is MNHEY and CDR2 SMNVEV (reference sequence). V lost 3 bases and J lost 11, with 7 bases in between. The CDR3 length is 11 residues.